This TCR beta chain was obtained from a study of blood T cell repertoires in COVID-19. Study-level information: Collection of acute and convalescent COVID-19 samples took place in the United States, Italy and Spain.

Trimming took 2 bases from V and 8 from J; bases not matched to a gene: 9. Per the germline V gene, CDR1 is ENHRY and CDR2 is SYGVKD. The CDR3 has 15 residues. Using immunoSEQ multiplex PCR, the repertoire was profiled, and TCRdb retains in-frame clones only, with some absent. The sample lists roughly 190,000 clones, roughly 86% occurring once. Study members were between 18 and 89 years old and lived in about two dozen US regions. Cohort placement rested on clinical history that participants reported themselves. This clonotype was sampled from a middle-aged woman in a cohort exposed to, infected with or recovered from COVID-19 (not recorded which). The chain is built from TRBV10-3 and TRBJ1-2; 9 bases match TRBD1. Sequenced input: PBMCs or T cells enriched from blood (not recorded which). In DNA form, the CDR3 reads TGTGCCATCAGTGAGCAGATACCAACAGGGGGCGGCTACACCTTC. The encoded protein is CAISEQIPTGGGYTF.